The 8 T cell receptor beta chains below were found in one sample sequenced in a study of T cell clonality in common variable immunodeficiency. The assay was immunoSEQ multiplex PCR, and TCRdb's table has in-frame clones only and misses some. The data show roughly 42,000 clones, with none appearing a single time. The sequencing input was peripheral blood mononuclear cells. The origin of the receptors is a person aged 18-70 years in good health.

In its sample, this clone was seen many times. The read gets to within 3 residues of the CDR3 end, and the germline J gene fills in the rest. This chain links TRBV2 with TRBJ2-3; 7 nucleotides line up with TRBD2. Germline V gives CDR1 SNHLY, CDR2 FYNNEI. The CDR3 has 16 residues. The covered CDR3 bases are TGTGCCAGCAGTGAAGCTGGACCGGCTAGCGGCATATCG. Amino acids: CASSEAGPASGIS. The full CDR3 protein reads CASSEAGPASGISQYF.

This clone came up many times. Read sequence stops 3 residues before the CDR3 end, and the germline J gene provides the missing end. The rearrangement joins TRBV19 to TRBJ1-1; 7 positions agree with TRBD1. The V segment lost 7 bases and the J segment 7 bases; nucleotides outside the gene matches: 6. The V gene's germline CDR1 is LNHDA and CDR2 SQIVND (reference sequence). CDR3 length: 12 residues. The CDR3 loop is CASKGGWGEAFF. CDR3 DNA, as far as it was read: TGTGCCAGTAAAGGGGGCTGGGGTGAA.

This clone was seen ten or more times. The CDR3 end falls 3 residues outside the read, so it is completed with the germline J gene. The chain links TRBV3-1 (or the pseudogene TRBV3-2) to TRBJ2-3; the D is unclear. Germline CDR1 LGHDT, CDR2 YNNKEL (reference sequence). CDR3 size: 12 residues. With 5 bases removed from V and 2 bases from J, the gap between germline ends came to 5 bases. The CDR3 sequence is CASSFNTDTQYF. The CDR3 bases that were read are TGTGCCAGCAGCTTCAACACAGATACG.

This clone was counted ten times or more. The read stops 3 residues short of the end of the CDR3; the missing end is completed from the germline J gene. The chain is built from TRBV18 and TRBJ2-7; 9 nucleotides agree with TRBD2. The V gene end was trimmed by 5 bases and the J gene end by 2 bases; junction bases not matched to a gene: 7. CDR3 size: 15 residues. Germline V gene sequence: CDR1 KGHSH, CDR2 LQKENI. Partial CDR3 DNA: TGTGCCAGCTCAGCGCGGACTAGCGTAACCTACGAG. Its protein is CASSARTSVTYE. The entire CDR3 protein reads CASSARTSVTYEQYF. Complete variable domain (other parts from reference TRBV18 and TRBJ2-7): NAGVMQNPRHLVRRRGQEARLRCSPMKGHSHVYWYRQLPEEGLKFMVYLQKENIIDESGMPKERFSAEFPKEGPSILRIQQVVRGDSAAYFCASSARTSVTYEQYFGPGTRLTVT.

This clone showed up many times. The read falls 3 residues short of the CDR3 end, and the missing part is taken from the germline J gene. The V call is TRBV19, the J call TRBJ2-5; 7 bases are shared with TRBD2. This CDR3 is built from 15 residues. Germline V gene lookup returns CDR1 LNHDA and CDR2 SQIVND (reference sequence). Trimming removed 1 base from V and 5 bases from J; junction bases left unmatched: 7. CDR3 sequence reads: CASSIAAAGMETQYF. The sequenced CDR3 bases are TGTGCCAGTAGTATAGCGGCAGCGGGGATGGAGACC. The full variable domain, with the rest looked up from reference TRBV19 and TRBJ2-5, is DGGITQSPKYLFRKEGQNVTLSCEQNLNHDAMYWYRQDPGQGLRLIYYSQIVNDFQKGDIAEGYSVSREKKESFPLTVTSAQKNPTAFYLCASSIAAAGMETQYFGPGTRLLVL.

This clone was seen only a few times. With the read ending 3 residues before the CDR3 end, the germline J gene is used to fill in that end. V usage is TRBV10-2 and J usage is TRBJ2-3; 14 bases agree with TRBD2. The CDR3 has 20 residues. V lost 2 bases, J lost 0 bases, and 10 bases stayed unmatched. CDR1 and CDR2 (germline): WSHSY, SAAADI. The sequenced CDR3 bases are TGCGCCAGCAGTGAGGGGACTAGCGGGAGAGCGGGGGTGAGCACAGATACG. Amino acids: CASSEGTSGRAGVSTDT. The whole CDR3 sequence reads CASSEGTSGRAGVSTDTQYF.

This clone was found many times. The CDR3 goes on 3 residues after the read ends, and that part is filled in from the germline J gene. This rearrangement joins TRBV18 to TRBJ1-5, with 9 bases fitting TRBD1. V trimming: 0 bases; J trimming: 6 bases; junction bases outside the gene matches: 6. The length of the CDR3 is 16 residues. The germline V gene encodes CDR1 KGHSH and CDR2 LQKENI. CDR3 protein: CASSPPGTGISQPQHF. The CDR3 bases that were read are TGTGCCAGCTCACCACCCGGGACAGGGATATCTCAGCCC.

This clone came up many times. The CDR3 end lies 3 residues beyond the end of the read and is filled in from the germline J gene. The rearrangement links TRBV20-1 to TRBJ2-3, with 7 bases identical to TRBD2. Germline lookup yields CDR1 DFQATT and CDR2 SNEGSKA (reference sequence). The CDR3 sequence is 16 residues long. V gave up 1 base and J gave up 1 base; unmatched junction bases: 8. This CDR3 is CSARGQLATGTDTQYF. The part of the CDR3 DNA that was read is TGCAGTGCTAGAGGGCAACTAGCGACGGGCACAGATACG.